This note documents a single TCR beta chain sequence. This clone showed up just once. The specificity of this receptor is unknown. The input lacks base qualities; no much larger clone sits a single base away. The sample originates from a study of lymphopenia after photon versus proton radiotherapy (dated 2019 in TCRdb). Turning to the overall study: Photon and proton radiation therapy were compared by the study for their immunological effects in patients with gastrointestinal tumors who developed high-grade lymphopenia. The cohort included more than 15 patients with gastrointestinal tumors who developed lymphopenia after receiving either photon or proton therapy. The goal of the study was to describe how the two radiation modalities differ in their effects on the immune system.

Broad study findings and their caveats: After the lymphocyte count nadir, repertoires from photon-treated patients showed oligoclonal expansion, particularly of CD8+ Temra cells, and this expansion drove the decline in diversity. During treatment, patients who received proton therapy stayed relatively stable, whereas patients who received photon therapy lost naive T cells and TCR diversity and gained effector/memory populations. Across the cohort, among patients who died, a greater drop in TCR diversity after the nadir was inversely correlated with overall survival time. The survival association was examined only in patients who died, and the authors described better survival with proton therapy as a possibility, not as a demonstrated result.

Library method: the immunoSEQ multiplex PCR assay. Deep sequencing of rearranged TCR beta loci, alongside multiparametric flow cytometry, was used to profile T cell repertoires. TCRdb retrieved this table from immuneACCESS and kept in-frame rearrangements only. Not all clones are present; in checked studies, unresolved V genes account for under half, and no reason is known for the remainder. This sample holds approximately 80,000 clones; about 86% were observed only once. The biggest ten clones account for about 1.3% of the sample. Trimming leaves V shorter by 2 bases and J shorter by 7 bases, with the junction holding 5 bases beyond the gene matches. The CDR1 and CDR2 encoded by the germline V gene are WSHSY and SAAADI. Spanning cysteine to phenylalanine, the CDR3 consists of 15 amino acids. The kept DNA is CDR3 alone, 45 bases in frame from the first base.

The clonotype originates from a man aged 55-75 years with pancreatic cancer. Recombination connected TRBV10-2 to TRBJ2-1; TRBD2 lines up with 10 middle nucleotides. Sequenced here: peripheral blood, sampled from a patient treated with proton-based radiotherapy. The CDR3 protein: CASSERLAGGNEQFF. The nucleotide sequence reads as follows: TGCGCCAGCAGTGAGCGGTTAGCGGGAGGTAATGAGCAGTTCTTC.